The rows below give T cell receptor beta chains drawn from one sample of a study of control samples from healthy donors and cancer patients. Produced via immunoSEQ multiplex PCR; TCRdb's table is partial and in-frame only. This table holds about 150,000 clones, around 90% found once. The source material was blood. Source of these receptors: a man aged 18 to 29 in good health. The CDR3 runs from the conserved cysteine through the conserved F or W. A D gene is named only where the DNA matches it firmly. A clone size is listed for some rows: how often the clone was seen (once, few, many), or a class if it is expanded.

TRBD1 - TRBJ1-1 15 TRBV4-2 TGTGCCAGCAGCCAAGGGACAGGGGGTGGCACTGAAGCTTTCTTT CASSQGTGGGTEAFF
- - TRBJ2-7 13 TRBV5-1 TGCGCCAGCAGGAGGCAGGGCGACTACGAGCAGTACTTC CASRRQGDYEQYF
TRBD1 - TRBJ1-4 15 TRBV7-2 TGTGCCAGCAGCTTGCTCCAGGGGGGTAATGAAAAACTGTTTTTT CASSLLQGGNEKLFF
- - TRBJ2-5 15 TRBV9 TGTGCCAGCAGCGTAGAAACGGGGGTAGAGCAGACCCAGTACTTC CASSVETGVEQTQYF
- - TRBJ2-2 16 TRBV19 TGTGCCAGTAGTATTGGTGGTCAGGGCCCCGGCGGGGAGCTGTTTTTT CASSIGGQGPGGELFF
TRBD1 - TRBJ2-7 15 TRBV18 TGTGCCAGCTTCAAACCGGGACAGGGGGCCAACGAGCAGTACTTC CASFKPGQGANEQYF
- - TRBJ1-1 13 TRBV3-1/TRBV3-2 TGTGCCAGCAGCCAAGTCGTTTGGGGGGACGCTTTCTTT CASSQVVWGDAFF
- - TRBJ1-1 11 TRBV19 TGTGCCAGTATTACGAACACTGAAGCTTTCTTT CASITNTEAFF
- - TRBJ1-6 16 TRBV24-1 TGTGCCACCAGTGATTCGGAGACAGCCAGCTATTCACCCCTCCACTTT CATSDSETASYSPLHF
- - TRBJ2-7 15 TRBV4-2 TGTGCCAGCAGCCAAGATCCCAAGGCCTCCTACGAGCAGTACTTC CASSQDPKASYEQYF
- once TRBJ1-5 15 TRBV25-1 TGTGCCAGCAGTAAATCGGGGAGTAGCAATCAGCCCCAGCATTTT CASSKSGSSNQPQHF
- - TRBJ1-1 13 TRBV9 TGTGCCAGCAGCGTAGCTGGAGGGGGGGAAGCTTTCTTT CASSVAGGGEAFF
- - TRBJ1-2 14 TRBV5-6 TGTGCCAGCAGCTTGGGGGGACATGAGTATGGCTACACCTTC CASSLGGHEYGYTF